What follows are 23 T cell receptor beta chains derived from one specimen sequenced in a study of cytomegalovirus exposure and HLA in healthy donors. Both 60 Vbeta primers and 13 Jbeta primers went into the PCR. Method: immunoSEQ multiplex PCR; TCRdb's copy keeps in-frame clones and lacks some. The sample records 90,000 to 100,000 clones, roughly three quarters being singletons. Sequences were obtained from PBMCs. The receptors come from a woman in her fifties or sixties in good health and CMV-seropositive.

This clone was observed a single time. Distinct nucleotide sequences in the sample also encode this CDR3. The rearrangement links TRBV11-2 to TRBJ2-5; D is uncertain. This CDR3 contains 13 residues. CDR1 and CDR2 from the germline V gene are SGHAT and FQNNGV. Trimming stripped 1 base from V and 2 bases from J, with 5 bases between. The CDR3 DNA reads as TGTGCCAGCAGCTTAGGTCAACAAGAGACCCAGTACTTC. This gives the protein CASSLGQQETQYF.

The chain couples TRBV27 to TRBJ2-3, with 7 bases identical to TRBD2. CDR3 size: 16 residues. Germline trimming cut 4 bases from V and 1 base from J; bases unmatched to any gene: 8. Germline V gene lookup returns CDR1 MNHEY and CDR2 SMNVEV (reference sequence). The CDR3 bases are TGTGCCAGCAGTTCGAATAGCGGGCGACGCACAGATACGCAGTATTTT. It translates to CASSSNSGRRTDTQYF.

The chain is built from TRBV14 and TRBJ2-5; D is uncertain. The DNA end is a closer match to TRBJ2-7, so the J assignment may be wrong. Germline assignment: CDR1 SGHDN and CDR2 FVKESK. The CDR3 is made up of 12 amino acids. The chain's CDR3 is CASSQWSYEQYF. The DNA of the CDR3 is TGTGCCAGCAGCCAATGGTCTTACGAGCAGTACTTC.

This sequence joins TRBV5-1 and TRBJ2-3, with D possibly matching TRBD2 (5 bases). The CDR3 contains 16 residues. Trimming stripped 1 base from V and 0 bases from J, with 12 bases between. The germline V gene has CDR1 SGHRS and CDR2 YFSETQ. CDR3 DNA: TGCGCCAGCAGCTTGACTAGAGCCTACAGCACAGATACGCAGTATTTT. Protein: CASSLTRAYSTDTQYF.

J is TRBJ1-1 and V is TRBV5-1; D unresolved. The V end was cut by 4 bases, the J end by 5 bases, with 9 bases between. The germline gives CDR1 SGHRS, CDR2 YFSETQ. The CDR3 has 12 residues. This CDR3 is CASSADYTEAFF. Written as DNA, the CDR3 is TGCGCCAGCAGCGCGGACTATACTGAAGCTTTCTTT.

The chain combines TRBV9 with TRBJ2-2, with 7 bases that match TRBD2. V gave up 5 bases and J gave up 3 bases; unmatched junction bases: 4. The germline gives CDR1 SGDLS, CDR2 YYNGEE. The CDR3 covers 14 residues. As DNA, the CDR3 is TGTGCCAGCAGTCGGGACTACCACACCGGGGAGCTGTTTTTT. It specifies CASSRDYHTGELFF.

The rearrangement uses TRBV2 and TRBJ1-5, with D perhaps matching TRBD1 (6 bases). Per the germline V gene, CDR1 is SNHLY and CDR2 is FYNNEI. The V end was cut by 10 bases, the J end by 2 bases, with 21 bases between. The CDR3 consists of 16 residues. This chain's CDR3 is CATRPQGSSGNQPQHF. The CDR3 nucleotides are TGTGCCACCCGACCCCAGGGGAGTTCGGGCAATCAGCCCCAGCATTTT.

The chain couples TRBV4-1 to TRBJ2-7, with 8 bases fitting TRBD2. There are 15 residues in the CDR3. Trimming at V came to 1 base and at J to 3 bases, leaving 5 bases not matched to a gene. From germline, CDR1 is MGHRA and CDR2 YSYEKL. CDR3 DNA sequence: TGCGCCAGCAGCCAAGTGGAGACTAGCGACTACGAGCAGTACTTC. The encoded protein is CASSQVETSDYEQYF.

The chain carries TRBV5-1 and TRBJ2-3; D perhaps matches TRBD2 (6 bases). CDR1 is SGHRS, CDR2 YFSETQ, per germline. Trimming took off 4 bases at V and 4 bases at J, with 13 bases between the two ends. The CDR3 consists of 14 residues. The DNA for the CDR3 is TGCGCCAGCAGCCGCGACGGGGAGGCAGATACGCAGTATTTT. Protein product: CASSRDGEADTQYF.

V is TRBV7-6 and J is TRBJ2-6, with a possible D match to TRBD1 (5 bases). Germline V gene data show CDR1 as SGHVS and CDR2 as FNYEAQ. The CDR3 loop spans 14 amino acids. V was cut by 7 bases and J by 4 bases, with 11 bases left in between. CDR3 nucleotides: TGTGCCAGCAACAGCAGGGCCGGGGCCAACGTCCTGACTTTC. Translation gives CASNSRAGANVLTF.

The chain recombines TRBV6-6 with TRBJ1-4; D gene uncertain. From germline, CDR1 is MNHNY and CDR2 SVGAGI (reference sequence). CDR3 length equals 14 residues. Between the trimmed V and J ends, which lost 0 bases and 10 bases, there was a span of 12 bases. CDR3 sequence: CASSYSNSFVKLFF. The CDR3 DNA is TGTGCCAGCAGTTACTCGAACAGTTTTGTAAAACTGTTTTTT.

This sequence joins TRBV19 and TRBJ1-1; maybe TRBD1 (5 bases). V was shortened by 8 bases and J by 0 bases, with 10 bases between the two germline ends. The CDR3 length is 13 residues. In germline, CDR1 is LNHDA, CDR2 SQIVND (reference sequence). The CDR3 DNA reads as TGTGCCAGTGGGAGGGGAATGAACACTGAAGCTTTCTTT. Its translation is CASGRGMNTEAFF.

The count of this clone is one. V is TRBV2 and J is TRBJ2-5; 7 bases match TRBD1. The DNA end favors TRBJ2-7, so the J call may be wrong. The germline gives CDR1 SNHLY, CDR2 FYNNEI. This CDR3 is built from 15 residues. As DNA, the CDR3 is TGTGCCAGCAGCTACAGGGGCCCCCCTAATGGCGAGCAGTACTTC. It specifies CASSYRGPPNGEQYF.

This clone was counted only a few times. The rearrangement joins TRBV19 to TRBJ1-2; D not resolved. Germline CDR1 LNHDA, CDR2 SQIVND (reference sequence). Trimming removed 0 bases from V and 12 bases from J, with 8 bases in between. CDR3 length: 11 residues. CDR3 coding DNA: TGTGCCAGTAGTATAGAGAAAGCGAACACCTTC. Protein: CASSIEKANTF.

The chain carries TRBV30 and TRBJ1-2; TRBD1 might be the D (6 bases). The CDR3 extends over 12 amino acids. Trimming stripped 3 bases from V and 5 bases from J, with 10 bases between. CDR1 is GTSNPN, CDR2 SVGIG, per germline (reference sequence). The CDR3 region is CAWSSQGYGYTF. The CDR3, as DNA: TGTGCCTGGAGCTCTCAGGGGTATGGCTACACCTTC.

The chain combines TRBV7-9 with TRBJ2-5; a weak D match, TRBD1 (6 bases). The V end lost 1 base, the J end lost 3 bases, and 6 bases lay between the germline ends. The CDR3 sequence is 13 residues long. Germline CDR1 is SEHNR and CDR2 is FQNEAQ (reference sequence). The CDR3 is CASSLGTEETQYF. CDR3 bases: TGTGCCAGCAGCTTAGGGACAGAAGAGACCCAGTACTTC.

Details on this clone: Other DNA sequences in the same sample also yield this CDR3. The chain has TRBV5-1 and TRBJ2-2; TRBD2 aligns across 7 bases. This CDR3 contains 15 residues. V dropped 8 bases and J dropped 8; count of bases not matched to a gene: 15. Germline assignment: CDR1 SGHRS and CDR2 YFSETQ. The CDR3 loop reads CASSPPGSGMGELFF. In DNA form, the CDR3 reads TGCGCCAGTAGCCCCCCGGGGAGCGGGATGGGGGAGCTGTTTTTT.

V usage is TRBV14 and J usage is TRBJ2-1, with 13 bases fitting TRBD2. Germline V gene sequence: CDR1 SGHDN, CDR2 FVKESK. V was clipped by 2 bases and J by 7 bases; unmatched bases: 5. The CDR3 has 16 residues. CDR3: CASSQLWTSGRNEQFF. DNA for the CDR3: TGTGCCAGCAGCCAACTCTGGACTAGCGGGAGAAATGAGCAGTTCTTC. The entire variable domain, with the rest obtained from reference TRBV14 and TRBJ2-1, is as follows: EAGVTQFPSHSVIEKGQTVTLRCDPISGHDNLYWYRRVMGKEIKFLLHFVKESKQDESGMPNNRFLAERTGGTYSTLKVQPAELEDSGVYFCASSQLWTSGRNEQFFGPGTRLTVL.

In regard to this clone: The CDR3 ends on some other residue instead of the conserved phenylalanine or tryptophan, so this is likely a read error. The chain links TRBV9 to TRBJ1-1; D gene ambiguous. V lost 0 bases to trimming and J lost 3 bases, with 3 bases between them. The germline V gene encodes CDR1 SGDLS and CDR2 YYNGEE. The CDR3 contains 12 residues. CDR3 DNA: TGTGCCAGCAGCGTAGAAGACACTGAAGCTTTCTCT. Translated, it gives CASSVEDTEAFS.

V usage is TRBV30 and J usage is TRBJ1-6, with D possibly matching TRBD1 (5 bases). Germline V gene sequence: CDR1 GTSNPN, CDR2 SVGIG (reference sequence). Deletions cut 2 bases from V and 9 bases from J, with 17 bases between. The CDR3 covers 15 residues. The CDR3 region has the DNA TGTGCCTGGAGTTCACCTCCAGGGTCGCGTTCACCCCTCCACTTT. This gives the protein CAWSSPPGSRSPLHF.

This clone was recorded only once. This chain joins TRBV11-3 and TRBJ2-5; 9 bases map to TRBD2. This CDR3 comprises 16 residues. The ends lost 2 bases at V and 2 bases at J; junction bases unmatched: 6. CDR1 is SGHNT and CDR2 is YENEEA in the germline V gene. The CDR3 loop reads CASSLRLAALQETQYF. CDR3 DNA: TGTGCCAGCAGCTTAAGACTAGCGGCTTTACAAGAGACCCAGTACTTC. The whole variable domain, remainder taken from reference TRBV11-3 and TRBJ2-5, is EAGVVQSPRYKIIEKKQPVAFWCNPISGHNTLYWYLQNLGQGPELLIRYENEEAVDDSQLPKDRFSAERLKGVDSTLKIQPAELGDSAVYLCASSLRLAALQETQYFGPGTRLLVL.

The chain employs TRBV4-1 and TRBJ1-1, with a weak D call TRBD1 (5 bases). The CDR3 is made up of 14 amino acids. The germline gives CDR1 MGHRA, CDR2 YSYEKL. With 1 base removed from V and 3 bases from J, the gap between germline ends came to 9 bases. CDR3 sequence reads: CASSQVQGYTEAFF. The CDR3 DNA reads TGCGCCAGCAGCCAAGTGCAGGGTTACACTGAAGCTTTCTTT.

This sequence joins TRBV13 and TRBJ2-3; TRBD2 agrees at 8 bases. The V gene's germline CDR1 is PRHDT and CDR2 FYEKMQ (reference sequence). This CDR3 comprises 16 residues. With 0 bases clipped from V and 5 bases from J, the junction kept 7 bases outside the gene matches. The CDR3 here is CASSLGQAGAVDTQYF. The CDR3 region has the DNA TGTGCCAGCAGCTTAGGCCAAGCGGGAGCGGTAGATACGCAGTATTTT.